This passage covers 16 T cell receptor beta chains from one sample sequenced in a study of early stage breast cancer tumors. Assay: immunoSEQ multiplex PCR; the TCRdb copy retains only in-frame clones and omits some. The table shows around 25,000 clones, with roughly two thirds occurring only once. The sequencing sample was made of breast tumor tissue. Source of these receptors: a person in their sixties with breast cancer.

The CDR3 DNA reads TGTGCCAGCAGCTTACTCGGGGGATCCGGCGAGCAGTACTTC. Protein sequence: CASSLLGGSGEQYF. V usage is TRBV11-2 and J usage is TRBJ2-7; perhaps TRBD2 as D (6 bases). Germline V lookup: CDR1 SGHAT, CDR2 FQNNGV. Deletions cut 2 bases from V and 6 bases from J, with 14 bases between. The CDR3 contains 14 residues.

This clone was seen a handful of times. The chain employs TRBV2 and TRBJ2-1, with D perhaps TRBD2 (5 bases). Trimming took 10 bases from V and 7 from J, leaving 23 bases between them. This CDR3 comprises 15 residues. The germline gives CDR1 SNHLY, CDR2 FYNNEI. DNA of the CDR3: TGTGCCACCAATGAACTAGGGAGTGTCGGGAATGAGCAGTTCTTC. Protein product: CATNELGSVGNEQFF.

This clone was detected a few times. V is TRBV30 and J is TRBJ1-2; 9 nucleotides match TRBD1. J lost 4 bases, V lost 3 bases, and 3 bases had no gene match. Germline CDR1 and CDR2: GTSNPN and SVGIG (reference sequence). The CDR3 sequence is 13 residues long. CDR3 region: CAWSRGQGYGYTF. CDR3 in DNA: TGTGCCTGGAGCCGGGGACAGGGCTATGGCTACACCTTC.

The chain uses TRBV19 and TRBJ2-6, with no clear D. Between the trimmed V and J ends, which lost 3 bases and 8 bases, there was a span of 5 bases. This CDR3 comprises 12 residues. Germline CDR1 is LNHDA and CDR2 is SQIVND (reference sequence). The CDR3 region is CASSMRTNVLTF. The DNA for the CDR3 is TGTGCCAGTAGTATGAGGACCAACGTCCTGACTTTC.

This clone has just one count. The chain carries TRBV6-1 and TRBJ1-4; no reliable D call. Germline V gene data show CDR1 as MNHNS and CDR2 as SASEGT. Between the trimmed V and J ends, which lost 3 bases and 4 bases, there was a span of 12 bases. The CDR3 has 15 amino acids. The chain's CDR3 is CASSEAPTGNEKLFF. Written as DNA, the CDR3 is TGTGCCAGCAGTGAGGCCCCCACGGGTAATGAAAAACTGTTTTTT.

The rearrangement links TRBV7-9 to TRBJ2-3; 11 nucleotides match TRBD2. The junction had 7 bases not matched to a gene; V was cut back by 2 bases and J by 3 bases. This CDR3 comprises 17 residues. The V gene's germline CDR1 is SEHNR and CDR2 FQNEAQ (reference sequence). CDR3 residues: CASSLTASGRRTDTQYF. The DNA for the CDR3 is TGTGCCAGCAGCTTAACGGCTAGCGGGAGGAGAACAGATACGCAGTATTTT.

This chain links TRBV9 with TRBJ2-7; D might be TRBD2 (6 bases). Per germline, CDR1 SGDLS and CDR2 YYNGEE. The length of the CDR3 is 14 residues. Trimming removed 4 bases from V and 3 bases from J, with 14 bases in between. CDR3 coding DNA: TGTGCCAGCAGCTTACTGGGGGGTAACTACGAGCAGTACTTC. Its translation is CASSLLGGNYEQYF.

The V and J genes are TRBV6-1 and TRBJ2-7, with 12 nucleotides matching TRBD2. V was pared by 4 bases and J by 1 base, with 2 bases of the junction left unmatched. This CDR3 has 15 amino acids. Germline CDR1 reads MNHNS; CDR2 reads SASEGT. For the CDR3, the DNA is TGTGCCAGCAGTGCCACTAGCGGGAGGTCCTACGAGCAGTACTTC. It codes for CASSATSGRSYEQYF.

This clone was found once. The rearrangement joins TRBV7-2 to TRBJ2-1, with 7 bases that match TRBD1. The CDR3 has 12 residues. Germline V gene data show CDR1 as SGHTA and CDR2 as FQGNSA. With 2 bases clipped from V and 11 bases from J, the junction kept 3 bases outside the gene matches. CDR3 coding DNA: TGTGCCAGCAGCTTAATGGACAGGAAGCAGTTCTTC. It is translated as CASSLMDRKQFF.

The sample holds one count of this clone. The chain carries TRBV9 and TRBJ2-5; D remains ambiguous. V gave up 0 bases and J gave up 5 bases, with 14 bases separating them. The CDR3 extends over 15 amino acids. Germline CDR1 reads SGDLS; CDR2 reads YYNGEE. DNA of the CDR3: TGTGCCAGCAGCGTAGGCGCATATCGTGTGGAGACCCAGTACTTC. Its protein product is CASSVGAYRVETQYF.

This clone has a single count. CDR3: CASSPTGQATYEQYF. CDR3 DNA: TGTGCCAGCAGTCCGACGGGACAGGCTACCTACGAGCAGTACTTC. The chain has TRBV6-5 and TRBJ2-7, with 8 bases lining up with TRBD1. The CDR3 runs 15 residues. The germline gives CDR1 MNHEY, CDR2 SVGAGI. Trimming at V came to 5 bases and at J to 2 bases, leaving 8 bases not matched to a gene.

The chain carries TRBV7-9 and TRBJ1-1; 7 bases match TRBD1. Germline lookup yields CDR1 SEHNR and CDR2 FQNEAQ (reference sequence). The length of the CDR3 is 13 residues. V was clipped by 3 bases and J by 10 bases; unmatched bases: 8. The CDR3 DNA is TGTGCCAGCAGCTTGGGACAGCCCCCCATAGCTTTCTTT. Translated: CASSLGQPPIAFF. The full variable domain, rest sourced from reference TRBV7-9 and TRBJ1-1, is DTGVSQNPRHKITKRGQNVTFRCDPISEHNRLYWYRQTLGQGPEFLTYFQNEAQLEKSRLLSDRFSAERPKGSFSTLEIQRTEQGDSAMYLCASSLGQPPIAFFGQGTRLTVV.

This clone was observed a few times. The chain recombines TRBV7-2 with TRBJ2-7; 9 bases agree with TRBD1. CDR1 SGHTA and CDR2 FQGNSA come from the germline V gene. This CDR3 comprises 14 residues. The V gene end was trimmed by 4 bases and the J gene end by 3 bases; junction bases not matched to a gene: 4. Here the CDR3 reads CASSWVGQGYEQYF. CDR3 DNA: TGTGCCAGCAGCTGGGTGGGACAGGGCTACGAGCAGTACTTC.

The chain carries TRBV5-6 and TRBJ1-1, with D perhaps matching TRBD1 (6 bases). The CDR3 runs 13 residues. Germline V gene data show CDR1 as SGHDT and CDR2 as YYEEEE. Between the trimmed V and J ends, which lost 0 bases and 11 bases, there was a span of 14 bases. The CDR3: CASSLAGQRWAFF. CDR3 bases: TGTGCCAGCAGCTTGGCCGGACAGCGATGGGCTTTCTTT.

This clone was seen just once. This chain joins TRBV10-3 and TRBJ2-5; 10 bases are shared with TRBD2. This CDR3 contains 13 residues. Germline CDR1 reads ENHRY; CDR2 reads SYGVKD. Trimming cost V 10 bases and J 3 bases; bases outside gene matches: 5. In nucleotides, the CDR3 is TGTGCCACCCAGCTAGCGGGAGAAGAGACCCAGTACTTC. This encodes CATQLAGEETQYF.

The V gene is TRBV19, the J gene TRBJ1-1, with D unclear. Germline V gene data show CDR1 as LNHDA and CDR2 as SQIVND (reference sequence). CDR3 length equals 14 residues. Trimming took 4 bases from V and 6 from J, leaving 15 bases between them. DNA for the CDR3: TGTGCCAGTAGTAGCCGAGACATCAGTCCTGAAGCTTTCTTT. Encoded protein: CASSSRDISPEAFF.